Detailed here is one T cell receptor (beta chain). V shed 5 bases and J 1 base; nucleotides not matched to a gene: 7. This CDR3 has 15 amino acids. Germline CDR1 and CDR2: MDHEN and SYDVKM. This specimen comes from a study of blood T cell repertoires in COVID-19. Sequenced by immunoSEQ multiplex PCR; TCRdb stores in-frame clones only, minus some. The sample includes some 350,000 clones, roughly 86% of them seen just once. Material: PBMCs or T cells enriched from blood (not recorded which). This clonotype was sampled from a woman aged 30 to 39 who had recovered from COVID-19. The chain is built from TRBV28 and TRBJ1-2; 7 nucleotides match TRBD1. In nucleotides, the CDR3 is TGTGCCAGCAGTCAAACAGGGGAGGTTAACTATGGCTACACCTTC. Translating it yields CASSQTGEVNYGYTF.